This T cell receptor beta chain was profiled in a study of CD8+CD57+ T cells in acquired aplastic anemia. Study information: Sorting CD4+ and CD8+ cells gave DNA averaging around 3 ug. Findings of the study overall: About 28 sequences, all CD8+ CDR3, were shared between patients and controls.

Genomic DNA acted as the template from which TCR beta VDJ combination and CDR3 sequence profiling were carried out. TCRdb itself ran the reads through MiXCR, one entry per CDR3 protein. The data contain just over 450,000 distinct CDR3 sequences, more than 25% of them singletons. The germline V and J ends were trimmed by 7 bases and 4 bases, with 16 bases remaining between them. The CDR3 has 14 amino acids. CDR1 and CDR2 (germline): MNHNS, SASEGT. Note on this clonotype: Its antigen is not identified.

Previously, flow cytometry had revealed CD8+CD57+ cell expansion in the patients chosen for sequencing. This sequence joins TRBV6-1 and TRBJ2-5, with D perhaps TRBD2 (5 bases). This clonotype was obtained from a human donor with aplastic anemia. The sample was sorted CD4+, CD8+, or CD8+CD57+ T cells (not recorded which) from PBMCs. The CDR3 region has the DNA TGTGCCAGCACAAGGAGGTTAGGGCGAGAGACCCAGTACTTC. This translates into CASTRRLGRETQYF.